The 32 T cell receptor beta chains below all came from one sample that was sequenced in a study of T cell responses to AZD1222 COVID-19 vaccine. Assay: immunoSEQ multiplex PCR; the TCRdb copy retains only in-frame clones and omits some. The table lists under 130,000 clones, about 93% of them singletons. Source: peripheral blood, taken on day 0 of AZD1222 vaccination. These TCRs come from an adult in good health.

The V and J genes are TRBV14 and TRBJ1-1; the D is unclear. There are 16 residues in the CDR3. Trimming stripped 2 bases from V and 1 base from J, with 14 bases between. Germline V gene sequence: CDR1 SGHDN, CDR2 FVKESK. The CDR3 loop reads CASSQSLDISNTEAFF. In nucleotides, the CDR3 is TGTGCCAGCAGCCAAAGTTTAGACATATCGAACACTGAAGCTTTCTTT.

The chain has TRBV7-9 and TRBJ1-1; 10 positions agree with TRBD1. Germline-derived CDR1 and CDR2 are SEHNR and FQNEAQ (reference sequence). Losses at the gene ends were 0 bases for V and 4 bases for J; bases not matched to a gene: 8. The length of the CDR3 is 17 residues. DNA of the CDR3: TGTGCCAGCAGCTTAGCGAGGACAGGGGGGCCAAGCACTGAAGCTTTCTTT. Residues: CASSLARTGGPSTEAFF. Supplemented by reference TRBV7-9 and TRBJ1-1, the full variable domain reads DTGVSQNPRHKITKRGQNVTFRCDPISEHNRLYWYRQTLGQGPEFLTYFQNEAQLEKSRLLSDRFSAERPKGSFSTLEIQRTEQGDSAMYLCASSLARTGGPSTEAFFGQGTRLTVV.

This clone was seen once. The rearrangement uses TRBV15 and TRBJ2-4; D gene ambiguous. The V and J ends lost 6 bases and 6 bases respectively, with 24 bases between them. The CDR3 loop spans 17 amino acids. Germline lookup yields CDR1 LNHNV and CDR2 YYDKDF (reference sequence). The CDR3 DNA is TGTGCCACCAGAGAAGATCTGTTTCGTTCGAACCTAAACATTCAGTACTTC. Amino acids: CATREDLFRSNLNIQYF.

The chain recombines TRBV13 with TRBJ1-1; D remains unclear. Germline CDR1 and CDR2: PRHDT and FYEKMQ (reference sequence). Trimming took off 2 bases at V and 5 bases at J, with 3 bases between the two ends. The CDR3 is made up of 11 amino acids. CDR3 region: CASSLYTEAFF. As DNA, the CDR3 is TGTGCCAGCAGCTTATATACTGAAGCTTTCTTT.

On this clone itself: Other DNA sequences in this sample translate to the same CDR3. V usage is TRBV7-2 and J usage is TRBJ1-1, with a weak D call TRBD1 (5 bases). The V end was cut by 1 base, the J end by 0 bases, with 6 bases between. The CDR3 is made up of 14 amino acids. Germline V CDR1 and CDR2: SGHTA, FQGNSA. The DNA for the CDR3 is TGTGCCAGCAGCTTAGACAGGCTGAACACTGAAGCTTTCTTT. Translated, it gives CASSLDRLNTEAFF.

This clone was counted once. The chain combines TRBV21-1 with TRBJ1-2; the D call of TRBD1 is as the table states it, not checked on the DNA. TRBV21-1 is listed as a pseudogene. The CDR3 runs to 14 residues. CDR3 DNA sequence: TGTGCCAGCAGCCCCTGGGGACAGGACTATGGCTACACCTTC. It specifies CASSPWGQDYGYTF.

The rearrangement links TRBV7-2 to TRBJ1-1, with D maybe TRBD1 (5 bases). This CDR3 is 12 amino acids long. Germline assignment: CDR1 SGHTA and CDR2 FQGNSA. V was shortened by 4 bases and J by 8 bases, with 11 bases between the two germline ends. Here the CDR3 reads CASSSPGPEAFF. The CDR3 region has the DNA TGTGCCAGCAGCTCCCCGGGACCCGAAGCTTTCTTT.

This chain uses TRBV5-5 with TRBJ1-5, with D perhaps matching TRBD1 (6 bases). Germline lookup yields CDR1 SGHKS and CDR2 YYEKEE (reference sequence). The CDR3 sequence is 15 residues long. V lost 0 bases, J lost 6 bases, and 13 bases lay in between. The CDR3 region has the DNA TGTGCCAGCAGCTTGGAATTTCGGGGGGCTCAGCCCCAGCATTTT. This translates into CASSLEFRGAQPQHF.

The CDR3 loop reads CASSKIGLAGRNEQFF. For the CDR3, the DNA is TGTGCCAGCAGTAAAATCGGACTAGCGGGCCGCAATGAGCAGTTCTTC. This rearrangement joins TRBV6-2 or TRBV6-3 to TRBJ2-1; 11 bases are shared with TRBD2. V lost 5 bases to trimming and J lost 6 bases; unmatched junction nucleotides: 9. The CDR3 runs to 16 residues. Germline V gene data show CDR1 as MNHEY and CDR2 as SVGEGT.

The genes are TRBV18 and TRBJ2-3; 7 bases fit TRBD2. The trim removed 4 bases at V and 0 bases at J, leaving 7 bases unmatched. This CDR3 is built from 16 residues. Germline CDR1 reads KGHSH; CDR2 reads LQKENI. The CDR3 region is CASSLLLAISTDTQYF. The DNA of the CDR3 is TGTGCCAGCTCACTCCTACTAGCGATAAGCACAGATACGCAGTATTTT.

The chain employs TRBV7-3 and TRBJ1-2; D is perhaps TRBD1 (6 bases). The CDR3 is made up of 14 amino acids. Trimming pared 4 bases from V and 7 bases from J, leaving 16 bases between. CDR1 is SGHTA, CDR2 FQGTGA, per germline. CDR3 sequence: CASSSTDRLSGYTF. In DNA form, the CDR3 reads TGTGCCAGCAGCTCGACGGACAGACTTTCTGGCTACACCTTC.

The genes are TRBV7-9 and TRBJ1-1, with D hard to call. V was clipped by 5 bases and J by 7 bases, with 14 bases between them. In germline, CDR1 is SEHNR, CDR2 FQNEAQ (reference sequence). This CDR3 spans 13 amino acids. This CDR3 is CASSDGRVGEAFF. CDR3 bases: TGTGCCAGCAGCGACGGGAGGGTGGGTGAAGCTTTCTTT. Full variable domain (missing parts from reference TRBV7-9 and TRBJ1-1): DTGVSQNPRHKITKRGQNVTFRCDPISEHNRLYWYRQTLGQGPEFLTYFQNEAQLEKSRLLSDRFSAERPKGSFSTLEIQRTEQGDSAMYLCASSDGRVGEAFFGQGTRLTVV.

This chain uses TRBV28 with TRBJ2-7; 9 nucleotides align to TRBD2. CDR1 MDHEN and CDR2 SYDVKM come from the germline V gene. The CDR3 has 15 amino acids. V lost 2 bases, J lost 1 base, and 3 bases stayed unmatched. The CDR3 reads CASSLPTSGSYEQYF. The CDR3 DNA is TGTGCCAGCAGTTTACCGACTAGCGGATCCTACGAGCAGTACTTC.

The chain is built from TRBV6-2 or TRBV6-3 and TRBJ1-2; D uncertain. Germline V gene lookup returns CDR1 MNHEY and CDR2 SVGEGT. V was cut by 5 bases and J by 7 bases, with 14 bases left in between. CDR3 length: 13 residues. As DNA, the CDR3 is TGTGCCAGCAGTGGCCCAAATTTAGGTGGCTACACCTTC. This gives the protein CASSGPNLGGYTF.

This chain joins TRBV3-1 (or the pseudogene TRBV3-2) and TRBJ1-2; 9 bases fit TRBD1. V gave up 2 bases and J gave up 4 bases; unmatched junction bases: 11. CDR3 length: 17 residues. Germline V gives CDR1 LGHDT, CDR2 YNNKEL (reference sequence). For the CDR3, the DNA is TGTGCCAGCAGCCAAAGTACACAGGGGGCGATAGGCTATGGCTACACCTTC. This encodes CASSQSTQGAIGYGYTF.

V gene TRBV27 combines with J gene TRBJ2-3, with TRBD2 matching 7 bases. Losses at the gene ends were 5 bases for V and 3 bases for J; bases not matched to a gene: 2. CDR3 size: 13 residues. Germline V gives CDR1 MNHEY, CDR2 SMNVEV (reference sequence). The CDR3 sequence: CASSPGGTDTQYF. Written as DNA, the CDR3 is TGTGCCAGCAGTCCGGGGGGTACAGATACGCAGTATTTT.

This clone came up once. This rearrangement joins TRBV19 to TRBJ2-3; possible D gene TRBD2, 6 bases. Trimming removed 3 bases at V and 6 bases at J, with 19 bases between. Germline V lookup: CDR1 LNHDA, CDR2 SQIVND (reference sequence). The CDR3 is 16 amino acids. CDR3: CASSIWEDLRVDTQYF. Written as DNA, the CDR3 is TGTGCCAGTAGTATTTGGGAGGACCTTCGTGTCGATACGCAGTATTTT.

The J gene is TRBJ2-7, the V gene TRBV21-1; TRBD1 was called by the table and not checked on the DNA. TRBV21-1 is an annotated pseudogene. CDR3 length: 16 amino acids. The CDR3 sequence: CASTRARQGISYEQYF. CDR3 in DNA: TGTGCCAGCACCCGAGCTCGACAGGGGATTTCCTACGAGCAGTACTTC.

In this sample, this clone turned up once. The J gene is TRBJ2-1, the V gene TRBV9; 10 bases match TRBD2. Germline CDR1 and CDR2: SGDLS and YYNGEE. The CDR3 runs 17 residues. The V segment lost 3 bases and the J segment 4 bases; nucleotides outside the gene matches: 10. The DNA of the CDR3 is TGTGCCAGCAGCGCTAGCGGGAGAGGGGCTCGGTACAATGAGCAGTTCTTC. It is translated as CASSASGRGARYNEQFF.

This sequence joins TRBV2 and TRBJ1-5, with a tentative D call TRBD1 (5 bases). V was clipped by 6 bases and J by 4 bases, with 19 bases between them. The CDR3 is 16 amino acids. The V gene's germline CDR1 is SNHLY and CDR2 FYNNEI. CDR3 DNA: TGTGCCAGCAGCTTAACCCGGGGCCAAGGAAATCAGCCCCAGCATTTT. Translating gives CASSLTRGQGNQPQHF.

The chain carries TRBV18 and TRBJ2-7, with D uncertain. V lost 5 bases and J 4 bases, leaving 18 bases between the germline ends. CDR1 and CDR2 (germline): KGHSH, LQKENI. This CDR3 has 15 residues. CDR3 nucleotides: TGTGCCAGCTCATCCATTCATCGCTCCTCATACGAGCAGTACTTC. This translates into CASSSIHRSSYEQYF.

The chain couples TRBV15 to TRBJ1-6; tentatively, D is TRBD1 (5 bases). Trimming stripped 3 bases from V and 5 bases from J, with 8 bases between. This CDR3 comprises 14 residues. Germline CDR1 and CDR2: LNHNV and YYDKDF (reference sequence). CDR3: CATSRDIDNSPLHF. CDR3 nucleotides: TGTGCCACCAGCAGGGACATCGATAATTCACCCCTCCACTTT.

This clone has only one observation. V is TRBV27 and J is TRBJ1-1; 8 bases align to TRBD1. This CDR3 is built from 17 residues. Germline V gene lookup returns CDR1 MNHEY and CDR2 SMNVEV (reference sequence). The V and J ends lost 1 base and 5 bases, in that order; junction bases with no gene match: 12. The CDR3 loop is CASSLFRGRGLGTEAFF. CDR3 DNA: TGTGCCAGCAGTTTATTCCGGGGCAGGGGGCTAGGGACTGAAGCTTTCTTT.

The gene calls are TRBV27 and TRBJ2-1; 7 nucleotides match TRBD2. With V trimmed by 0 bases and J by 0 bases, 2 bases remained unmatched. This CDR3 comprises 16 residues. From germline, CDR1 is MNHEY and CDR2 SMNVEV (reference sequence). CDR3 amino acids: CASSLSSGGSYNEQFF. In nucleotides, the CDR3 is TGTGCCAGCAGTTTATCTTCGGGGGGCTCCTACAATGAGCAGTTCTTC.

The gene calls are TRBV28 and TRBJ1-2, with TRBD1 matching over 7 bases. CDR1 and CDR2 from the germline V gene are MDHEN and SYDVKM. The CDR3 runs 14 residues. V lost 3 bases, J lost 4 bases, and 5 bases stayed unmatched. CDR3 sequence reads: CASSFRDSGYGYTF. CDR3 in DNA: TGTGCCAGCAGTTTCCGGGACAGCGGCTATGGCTACACCTTC.

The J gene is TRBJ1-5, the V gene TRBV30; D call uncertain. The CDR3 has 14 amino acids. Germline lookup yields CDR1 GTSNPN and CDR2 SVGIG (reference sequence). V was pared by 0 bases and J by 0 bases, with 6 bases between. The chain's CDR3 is CAWSVLNSNQPQHF. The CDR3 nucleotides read TGTGCCTGGAGTGTACTAAATAGCAATCAGCCCCAGCATTTT.

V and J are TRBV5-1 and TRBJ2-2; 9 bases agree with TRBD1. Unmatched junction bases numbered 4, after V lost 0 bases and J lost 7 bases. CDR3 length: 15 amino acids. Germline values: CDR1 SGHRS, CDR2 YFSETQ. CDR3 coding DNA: TGCGCCAGCAGCTTGGGGGACAGGGCCGGCGGGGAGCTGTTTTTT. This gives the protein CASSLGDRAGGELFF.

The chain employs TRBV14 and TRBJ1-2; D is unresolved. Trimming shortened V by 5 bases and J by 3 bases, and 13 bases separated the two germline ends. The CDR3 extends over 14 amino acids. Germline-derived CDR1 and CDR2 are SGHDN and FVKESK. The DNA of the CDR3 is TGTGCCAGCAGCAGACGGCCCTTGGACTATGGCTACACCTTC. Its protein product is CASSRRPLDYGYTF.

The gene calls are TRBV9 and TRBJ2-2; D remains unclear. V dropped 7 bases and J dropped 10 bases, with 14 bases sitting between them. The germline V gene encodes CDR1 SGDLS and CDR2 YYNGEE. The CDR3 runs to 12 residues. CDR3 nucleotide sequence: TGTGCCAGCTCTCAGCAAGATGCGGAGCTGTTTTTT. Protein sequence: CASSQQDAELFF.

CDR3 DNA: TGTGCCAGCAGCCAAGACCTAGTGGCTAGCGCCATCCACAATGAGCAGTTCTTC. It encodes CASSQDLVASAIHNEQFF. V gene TRBV14 combines with J gene TRBJ2-1, with D possibly being TRBD2 (6 bases). The CDR3 has 18 residues. Germline-derived CDR1 and CDR2 are SGHDN and FVKESK. The V and J ends lost 0 bases and 5 bases respectively, with 20 bases between them.

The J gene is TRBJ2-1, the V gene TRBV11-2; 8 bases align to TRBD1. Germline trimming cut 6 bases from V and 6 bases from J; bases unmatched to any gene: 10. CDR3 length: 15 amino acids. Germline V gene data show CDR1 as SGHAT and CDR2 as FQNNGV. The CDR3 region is CASRNIRGRFNEQFF. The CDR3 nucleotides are TGTGCCAGCAGGAATATCAGGGGGCGATTCAATGAGCAGTTCTTC.

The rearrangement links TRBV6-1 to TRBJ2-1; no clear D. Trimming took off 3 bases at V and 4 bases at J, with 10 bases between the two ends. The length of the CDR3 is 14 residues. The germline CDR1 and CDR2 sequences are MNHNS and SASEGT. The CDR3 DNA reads TGTGCCAGCAGTGAGAGTTTACCATACAATGAGCAGTTCTTC. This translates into CASSESLPYNEQFF.